This is a list of T cell receptor beta chains from one sample in a study of cytomegalovirus exposure and HLA in healthy donors. Method: immunoSEQ multiplex PCR; TCRdb's copy keeps in-frame clones and lacks some. The table lists tens of thousands of clones. Sequenced input: PBMCs. These receptor sequences come from a boy aged 5-17 years in good health and CMV-seronegative. Each CDR3 is given with its conserved first and last residue. D genes are given only for firm matches.

D: TRBD1
V: TRBV4-3
J: TRBJ1-1
DNA: TGCGCCAGCAGGATCCAGGGGGCTTTCACTGAAGCTTTCTTT
CDR3: CASRIQGAFTEAFF

D: NA
V: TRBV10-2
J: TRBJ1-6
DNA: TGCGCCAGCAGTGAGCAGGGTGTGAATTCACCCCTCCACTTT
CDR3: CASSEQGVNSPLHF

D: NA
V: TRBV5-4
J: TRBJ1-1
DNA: TGTGCCAGCAGCTCTTACAGGGACGTGGGCACTGAAGCTTTCTTT
CDR3: CASSSYRDVGTEAFF

D: NA
V: TRBV6-5
J: TRBJ2-7
DNA: TGTGCCAGCAGTTCGGGGTGGGAGCAGTACTTC
CDR3: CASSSGWEQYF

D: NA
V: TRBV27
J: TRBJ2-7
DNA: TGTGCCACCAGGACACCACCACTTTACGAGCAGTACTTC
CDR3: CATRTPPLYEQYF

D: TRBD2
V: TRBV29-1
J: TRBJ2-1
DNA: TGCAGCGTTGAAGATACAACTAGCGGGAGGAAGCAGTTCTTC
CDR3: CSVEDTTSGRKQFF

D: TRBD1
V: TRBV6-6
J: TRBJ1-1
DNA: TGTGCCAGCAGTACTGGGACAGGGGTGTACACTGAAGCTTTCTTT
CDR3: CASSTGTGVYTEAFF

D: TRBD2
V: TRBV19
J: TRBJ2-2
DNA: TGTGCCAGTAGTCCTCTAGCGGTATCCCACGGGGAGCTGTTTTTT
CDR3: CASSPLAVSHGELFF

D: TRBD2
V: TRBV10-1
J: TRBJ2-1
DNA: TGCGCCAGCAGTTTACTAGCGAACGGTGAGCAGTTCTTC
CDR3: CASSLLANGEQFF

D: TRBD2
V: TRBV5-6
J: TRBJ2-1
DNA: TGTGCCAGCAGCTTGGCACTAGCGGGAGCTGAGCAGTTCTTC
CDR3: CASSLALAGAEQFF

D: TRBD2
V: TRBV7-6
J: TRBJ2-3
DNA: TGTGCCAGCAGCAATAGCGGGGGGGCCACAGATACGCAGTATTTT
CDR3: CASSNSGGATDTQYF

D: TRBD2
V: TRBV25-1
J: TRBJ2-1
DNA: TGTGCCAGCAGCGCCTTTCTGGCGGGAGTAGAGGAGCAGTTCTTC
CDR3: CASSAFLAGVEEQFF

D: NA
V: TRBV27
J: TRBJ2-5
DNA: TGTGCCAGCAGCCAGATGGGAGGCGAGACCCAGTACTTC
CDR3: CASSQMGGETQYF

D: NA
V: TRBV6-5
J: TRBJ1-2
DNA: TGTGCCAGCAGAGTGGGGGGTAGTAACTATGGCTACACCTTC
CDR3: CASRVGGSNYGYTF

D: NA
V: TRBV2
J: TRBJ1-1
DNA: TGTGCCAGCAGTGCAGCCACTAACACTGAAGCTTTCTTT
CDR3: CASSAATNTEAFF

D: NA
V: TRBV29-1
J: TRBJ1-4
DNA: TGCAGCGTTATGAGGAATGAAAAACTGTTTTTT
CDR3: CSVMRNEKLFF

D: NA
V: TRBV7-2
J: TRBJ1-2
DNA: TGTGCCAGCAGCGAAGACACCTATGGCTACACCTTC
CDR3: CASSEDTYGYTF

D: TRBD1
V: TRBV7-2
J: TRBJ1-1
DNA: TGTGCCAGCAGCTTTGACAGGGGGCGGGACACTGAAGCTTTCTTT
CDR3: CASSFDRGRDTEAFF

D: TRBD2
V: TRBV9
J: TRBJ2-1
DNA: TGTGCCAGCAGCCCAAGGATAGCGGGAGACCATGAGCAGTTCTTC
CDR3: CASSPRIAGDHEQFF

D: TRBD1
V: TRBV7-6
J: TRBJ1-4
DNA: TGTGCCAGCAGCTTTGGACAGGGGACATCTAATGAAAAACTGTTTTTT
CDR3: CASSFGQGTSNEKLFF

D: TRBD1
V: TRBV30
J: TRBJ1-1
DNA: TGTGCCGGTAGGGACAGACAGAACACTGAAGCTTTCTTT
CDR3: CAGRDRQNTEAFF

D: NA
V: TRBV7-6
J: TRBJ1-1
DNA: TGTGCCAGCAGCTCAAATTGGAACACTGAAGCTTTCTTT
CDR3: CASSSNWNTEAFF

D: NA
V: TRBV2
J: TRBJ1-2
DNA: TGTGCCAGCAGTGTTACTTGGGGCTACACCTTC
CDR3: CASSVTWGYTF

D: NA
V: TRBV5-1
J: TRBJ1-1
DNA: TGCGCCAGCAGCTCCAGGGTCACTGAAGCTTTCTTT
CDR3: CASSSRVTEAFF

D: TRBD2
V: TRBV9
J: TRBJ2-2
DNA: TGTGCCAGCAGCGTAGAGGTGGGACTAGCGGGAGCGGAGCTGTTTTTT
CDR3: CASSVEVGLAGAELFF

D: NA
V: TRBV27
J: TRBJ2-7
DNA: TGTGCCAGCAGCCTACAGGGTAGCGAGCAGTACTTC
CDR3: CASSLQGSEQYF

D: TRBD2
V: TRBV5-1
J: TRBJ2-4
DNA: TGCGCCAGCAGTCAAAGTCTAGCGGGTGGAGGGAACATTCAGTACTTC
CDR3: CASSQSLAGGGNIQYF

D: TRBD2
V: TRBV7-8
J: TRBJ2-2
DNA: TGTGCCAGCAGCTTAGCGGCTAGCGGGAGCAGGGAGCTGTTTTTT
CDR3: CASSLAASGSRELFF